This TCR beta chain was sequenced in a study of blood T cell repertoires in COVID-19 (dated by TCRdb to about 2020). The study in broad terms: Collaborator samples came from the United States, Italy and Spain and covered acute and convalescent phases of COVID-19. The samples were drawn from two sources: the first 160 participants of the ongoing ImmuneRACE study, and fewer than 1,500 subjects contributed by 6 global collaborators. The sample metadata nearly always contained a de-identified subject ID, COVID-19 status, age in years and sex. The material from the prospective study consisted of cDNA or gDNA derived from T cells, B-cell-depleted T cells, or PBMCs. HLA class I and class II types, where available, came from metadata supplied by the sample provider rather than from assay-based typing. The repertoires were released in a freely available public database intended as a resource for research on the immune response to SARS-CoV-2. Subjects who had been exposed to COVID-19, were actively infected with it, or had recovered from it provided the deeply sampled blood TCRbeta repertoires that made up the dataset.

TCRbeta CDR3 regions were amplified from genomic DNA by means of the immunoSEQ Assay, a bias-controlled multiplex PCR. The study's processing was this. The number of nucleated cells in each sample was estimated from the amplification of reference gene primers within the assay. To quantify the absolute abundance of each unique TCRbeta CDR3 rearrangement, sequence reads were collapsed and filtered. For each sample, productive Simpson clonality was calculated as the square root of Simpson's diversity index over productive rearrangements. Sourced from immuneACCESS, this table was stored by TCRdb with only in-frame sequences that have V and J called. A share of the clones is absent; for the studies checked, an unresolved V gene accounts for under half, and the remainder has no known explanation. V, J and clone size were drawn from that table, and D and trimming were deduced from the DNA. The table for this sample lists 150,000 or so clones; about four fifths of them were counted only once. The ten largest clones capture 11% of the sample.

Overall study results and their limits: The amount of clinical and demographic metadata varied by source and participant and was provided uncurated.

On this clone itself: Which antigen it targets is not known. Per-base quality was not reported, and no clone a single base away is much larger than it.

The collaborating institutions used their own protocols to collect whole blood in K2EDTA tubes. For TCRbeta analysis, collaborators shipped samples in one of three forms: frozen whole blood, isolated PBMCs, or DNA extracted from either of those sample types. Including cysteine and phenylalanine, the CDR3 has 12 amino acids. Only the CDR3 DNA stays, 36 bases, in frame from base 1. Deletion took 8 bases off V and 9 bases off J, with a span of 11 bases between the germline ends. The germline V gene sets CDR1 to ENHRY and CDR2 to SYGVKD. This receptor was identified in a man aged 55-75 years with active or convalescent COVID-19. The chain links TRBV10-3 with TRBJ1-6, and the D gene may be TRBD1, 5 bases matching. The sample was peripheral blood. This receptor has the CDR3 CAIQTVGSPLHF. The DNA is TGTGCCATCCAGACAGTAGGTTCACCCCTCCACTTT.